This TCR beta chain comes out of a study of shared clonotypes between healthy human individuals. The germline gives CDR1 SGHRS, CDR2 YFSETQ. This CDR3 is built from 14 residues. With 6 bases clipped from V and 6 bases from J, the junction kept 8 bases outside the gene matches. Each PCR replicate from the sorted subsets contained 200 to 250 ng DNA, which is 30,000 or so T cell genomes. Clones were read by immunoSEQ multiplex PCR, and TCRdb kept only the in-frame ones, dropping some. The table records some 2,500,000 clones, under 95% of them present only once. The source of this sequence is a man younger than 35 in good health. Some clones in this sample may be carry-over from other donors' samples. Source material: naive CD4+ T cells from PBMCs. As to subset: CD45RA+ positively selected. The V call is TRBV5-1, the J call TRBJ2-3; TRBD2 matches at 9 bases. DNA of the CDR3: TGCGCCAGCACCCCTCTAGCGGGACCCGATACGCAGTATTTT. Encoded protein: CASTPLAGPDTQYF. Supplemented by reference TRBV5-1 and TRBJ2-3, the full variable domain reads KAGVTQTPRYLIKTRGQQVTLSCSPISGHRSVSWYQQTPGQGLQFLFEYFSETQRNKGNFPGRFSGRQFSNSRSEMNVSTLELGDSALYLCASTPLAGPDTQYFGPGTRLTVL.